These 11 T cell receptor beta chains originate from one sample sequenced in a study of blood T cell repertoires in COVID-19. The assay was immunoSEQ multiplex PCR, and TCRdb's table has in-frame clones only and misses some. The sample records about 280,000 clones, approximately 85% being singletons. The specimen sequenced was peripheral blood. These receptors were obtained from a man in his fifties with active or convalescent COVID-19.

V gene TRBV10-3 combines with J gene TRBJ1-2; tentatively, D is TRBD1 (6 bases). The germline V and J ends were trimmed by 9 bases and 3 bases, with 17 bases remaining between them. This CDR3 region has 14 residues. Looked up from germline, CDR1 is ENHRY and CDR2 is SYGVKD. The CDR3 DNA sequence: TGTGCCATTTTCGACAGGACCTCGGACTATGGCTACACCTTC. Translating gives CAIFDRTSDYGYTF.

The rearrangement joins TRBV3-1 (or the pseudogene TRBV3-2) to TRBJ2-3; TRBD2 matches at 7 bases. Germline CDR1 is LGHDT and CDR2 is YNNKEL (reference sequence). The J segment lost 0 bases and the V segment lost 4 bases, leaving 7 bases of the junction unmatched. The CDR3 sequence is 16 residues long. The CDR3 coding sequence is TGTGCCAGCAGCCTCTTTACGGGAGGAAGCACAGATACGCAGTATTTT. Translated: CASSLFTGGSTDTQYF.

This sequence joins TRBV28 and TRBJ2-6, with 8 bases matching TRBD1. CDR1 MDHEN and CDR2 SYDVKM come from the germline V gene. V lost 6 bases to trimming and J lost 0 bases; unmatched junction nucleotides: 10. The CDR3 extends over 18 amino acids. DNA for the CDR3: TGTGCCAGCAGCGAGACAGGGGAAGGGACCTCTGGGGCCAACGTCCTGACTTTC. Protein sequence: CASSETGEGTSGANVLTF.

The chain joins TRBV5-3 to TRBJ2-3; the match to TRBD1 covers 7 bases. TRBV5-3 qualifies as an ORF whose function is uncertain. V lost 4 bases to trimming and J lost 7 bases; unmatched junction nucleotides: 18. CDR3 length equals 17 residues. The CDR3 reads CARSLAACGQAKHTQYF. The CDR3 DNA sequence: TGTGCCAGAAGCCTGGCTGCTTGTGGACAGGCCAAACATACGCAGTATTTT.

The chain employs TRBV21-1 and TRBJ1-2; the table assigns TRBD1, which was not confirmed against the DNA. TRBV21-1 represents a pseudogene. CDR3 length equals 15 residues. DNA of the CDR3: TGTGCCAGCAGCAAGCCGGGACAGCGACACTATGGCTACACCTTC. Translating it yields CASSKPGQRHYGYTF.

This chain links TRBV3-1 (or the pseudogene TRBV3-2) with TRBJ1-1; 7 nucleotides match TRBD1. This CDR3 spans 12 amino acids. Trimming removed 5 bases from V and 9 bases from J; junction bases left unmatched: 6. From germline, CDR1 is LGHDT and CDR2 YNNKEL (reference sequence). The CDR3 DNA sequence: TGTGCCAGCAGCGGGGACAGCGAGAAAGCTTTCTTT. This codes for CASSGDSEKAFF.

The chain uses TRBV12-3 or TRBV12-4 and TRBJ2-1; D is unresolved. The V gene lost 3 bases and the J gene lost 12 bases, with 12 bases spanning the gap. This CDR3 has 12 residues. CDR3 sequence: CASSFFAIMQFF. The CDR3 nucleotides read TGTGCCAGCAGTTTCTTCGCGATCATGCAGTTCTTC.

This clone was seen just once. The CDR3 bases are TGTGCCAGCACCAGATACGGAACAGCGGTCTACGAGCAGTACTTC. It encodes CASTRYGTAVYEQYF. The chain employs TRBV7-9 and TRBJ2-7, with D possibly being TRBD2 (5 bases). The ends were cut back, 7 bases at V and 3 bases at J, with 19 bases in the middle. The germline V gene has CDR1 SEHNR and CDR2 FQNEAQ (reference sequence). The length of the CDR3 is 15 residues.

A single count supports this clone. V is TRBV5-5 and J is TRBJ1-2; TRBD1 agrees at 10 bases. The CDR3 has 14 residues. The germline CDR1 and CDR2 sequences are SGHKS and YYEKEE (reference sequence). The ends lost 5 bases at V and 8 bases at J; junction bases unmatched: 9. CDR3 residues: CASRGGGQGIGYTF. CDR3 nucleotides: TGTGCCAGCAGGGGTGGGGGACAGGGGATCGGCTACACCTTC.

The V call is TRBV4-3, the J call TRBJ1-2, with TRBD1 matching 7 bases. This CDR3 contains 14 residues. Germline trimming cut 0 bases from V and 8 bases from J; bases unmatched to any gene: 6. CDR1 and CDR2 from the germline V gene are LGHNA and YSLEER. The CDR3 DNA reads as TGCGCCAGCAGCCAAGATGTCAGGGGGAACGGCTACACCTTC. Amino acid sequence: CASSQDVRGNGYTF.

The rearrangement joins TRBV5-5 to TRBJ2-7; TRBD1 matches 8 bases. Germline CDR1 and CDR2: SGHKS and YYEKEE (reference sequence). V lost 1 base to trimming and J lost 7 bases; unmatched junction nucleotides: 7. The CDR3 sequence is 14 residues long. The CDR3 region is CASSLSQGANEQYF. In DNA form, the CDR3 reads TGTGCCAGCAGCTTGAGTCAGGGGGCGAATGAGCAGTACTTC.